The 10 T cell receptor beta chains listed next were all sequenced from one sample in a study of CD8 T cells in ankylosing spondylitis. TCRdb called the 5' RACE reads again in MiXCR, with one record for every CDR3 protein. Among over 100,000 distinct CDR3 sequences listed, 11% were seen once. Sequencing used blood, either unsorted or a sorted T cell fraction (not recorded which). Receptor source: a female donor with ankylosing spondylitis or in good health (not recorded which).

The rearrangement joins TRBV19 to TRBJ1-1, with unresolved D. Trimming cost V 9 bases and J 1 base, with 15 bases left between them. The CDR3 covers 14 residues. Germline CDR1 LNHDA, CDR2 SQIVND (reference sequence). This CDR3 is CASRRKIGNTEAFF. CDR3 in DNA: TGTGCCAGCAGGCGGAAAATAGGGAACACTGAAGCTTTCTTT.

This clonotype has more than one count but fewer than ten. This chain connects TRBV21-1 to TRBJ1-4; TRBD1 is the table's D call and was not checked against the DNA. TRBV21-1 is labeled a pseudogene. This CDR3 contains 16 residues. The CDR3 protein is CATRDRGLFANEKLFF. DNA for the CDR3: TGTGCCACCCGGGACAGGGGGCTGTTTGCTAATGAAAAACTGTTTTTT.

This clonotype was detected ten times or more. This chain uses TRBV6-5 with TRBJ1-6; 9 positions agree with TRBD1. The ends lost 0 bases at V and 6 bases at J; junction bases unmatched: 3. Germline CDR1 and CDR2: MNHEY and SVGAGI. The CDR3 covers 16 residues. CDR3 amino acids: CASSYSRGQGNSPLHF. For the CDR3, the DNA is TGTGCCAGCAGTTACTCGAGGGGACAGGGTAATTCACCCCTCCACTTT.

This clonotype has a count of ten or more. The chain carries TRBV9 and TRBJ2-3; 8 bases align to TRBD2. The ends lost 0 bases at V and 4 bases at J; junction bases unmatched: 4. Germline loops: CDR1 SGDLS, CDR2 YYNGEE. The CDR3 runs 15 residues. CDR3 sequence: CASSVDAGGADTQYF. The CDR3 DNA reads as TGTGCCAGCAGCGTAGATGCGGGGGGCGCAGATACGCAGTATTTT.

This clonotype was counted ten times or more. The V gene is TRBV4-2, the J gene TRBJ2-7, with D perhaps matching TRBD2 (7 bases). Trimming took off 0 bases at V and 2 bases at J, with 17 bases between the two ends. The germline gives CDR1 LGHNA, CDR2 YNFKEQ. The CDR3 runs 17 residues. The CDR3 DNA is TGTGCCAGCAGCCAAGAAAGGGGGGGACATGGGGCCTACGAGCAGTACTTC. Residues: CASSQERGGHGAYEQYF.

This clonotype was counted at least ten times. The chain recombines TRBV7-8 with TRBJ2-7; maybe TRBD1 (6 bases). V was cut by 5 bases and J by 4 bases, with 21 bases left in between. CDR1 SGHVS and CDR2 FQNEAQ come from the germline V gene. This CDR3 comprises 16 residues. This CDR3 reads CASSPTGGQLGYEQYF. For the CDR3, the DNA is TGTGCCAGCAGCCCTACCGGCGGACAGCTCGGGTACGAGCAGTACTTC.

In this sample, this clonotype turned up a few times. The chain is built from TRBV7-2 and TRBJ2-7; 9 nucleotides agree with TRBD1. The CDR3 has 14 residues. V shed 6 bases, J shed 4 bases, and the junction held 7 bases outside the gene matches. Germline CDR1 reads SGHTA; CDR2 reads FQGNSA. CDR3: CASSLDRGFYEQYF. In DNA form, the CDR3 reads TGTGCCAGCAGTTTGGACAGGGGATTTTACGAGCAGTACTTC.

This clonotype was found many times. In DNA, the CDR3 is TGTGCCAGCAGCTTCGGACAGCGCAATTCCTACAATGAGCAGTTCTTC. Translating it yields CASSFGQRNSYNEQFF. This chain links TRBV7-6 with TRBJ2-1; D is possibly TRBD1 (6 bases). The germline V and J ends were trimmed by 3 bases and 1 base, with 13 bases remaining between them. Per germline, CDR1 SGHVS and CDR2 FNYEAQ. The CDR3 is made up of 16 amino acids.

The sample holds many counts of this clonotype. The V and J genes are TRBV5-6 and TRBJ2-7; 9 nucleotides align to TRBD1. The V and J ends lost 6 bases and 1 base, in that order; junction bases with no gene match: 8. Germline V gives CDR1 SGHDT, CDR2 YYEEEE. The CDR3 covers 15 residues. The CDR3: CASKERTGDSYEQYF. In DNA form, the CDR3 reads TGTGCCAGCAAAGAACGGACAGGGGATTCCTACGAGCAGTACTTC.

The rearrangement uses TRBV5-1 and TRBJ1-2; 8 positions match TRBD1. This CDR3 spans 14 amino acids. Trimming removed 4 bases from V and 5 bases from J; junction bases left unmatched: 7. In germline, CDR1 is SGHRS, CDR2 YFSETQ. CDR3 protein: CASSIGTGSYGYTF. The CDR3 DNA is TGCGCCAGCAGCATCGGGACAGGTTCTTATGGCTACACCTTC.